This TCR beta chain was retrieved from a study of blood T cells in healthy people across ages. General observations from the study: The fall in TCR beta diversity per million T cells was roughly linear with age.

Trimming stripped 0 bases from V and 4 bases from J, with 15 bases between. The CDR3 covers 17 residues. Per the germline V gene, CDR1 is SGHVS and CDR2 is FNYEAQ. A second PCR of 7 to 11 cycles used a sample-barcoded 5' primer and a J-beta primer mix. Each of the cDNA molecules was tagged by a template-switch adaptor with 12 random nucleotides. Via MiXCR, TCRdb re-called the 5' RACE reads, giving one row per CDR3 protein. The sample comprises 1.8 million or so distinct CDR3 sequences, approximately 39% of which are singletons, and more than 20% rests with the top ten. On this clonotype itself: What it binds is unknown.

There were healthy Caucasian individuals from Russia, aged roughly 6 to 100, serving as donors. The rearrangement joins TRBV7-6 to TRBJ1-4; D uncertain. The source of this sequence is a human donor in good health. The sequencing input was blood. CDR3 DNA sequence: TGTGCCAGCAGCTTAGCGTCCCCGAGCCTTCGTAATGAAAAACTGTTTTTT. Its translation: CASSLASPSLRNEKLFF.